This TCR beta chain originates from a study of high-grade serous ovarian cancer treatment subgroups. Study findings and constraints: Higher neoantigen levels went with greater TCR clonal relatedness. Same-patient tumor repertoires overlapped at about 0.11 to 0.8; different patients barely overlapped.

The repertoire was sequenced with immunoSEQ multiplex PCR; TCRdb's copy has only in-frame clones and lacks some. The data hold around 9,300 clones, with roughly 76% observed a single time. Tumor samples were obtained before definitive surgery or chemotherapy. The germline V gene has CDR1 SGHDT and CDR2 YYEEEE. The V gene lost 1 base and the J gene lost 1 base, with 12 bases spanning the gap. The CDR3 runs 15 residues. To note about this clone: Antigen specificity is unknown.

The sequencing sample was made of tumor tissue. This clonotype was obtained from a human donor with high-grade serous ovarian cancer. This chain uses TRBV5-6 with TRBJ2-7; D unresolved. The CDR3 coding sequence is TGTGCCAGCAGCTTGACGTTGCAGGCTTCCTACGAGCAGTACTTC. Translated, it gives CASSLTLQASYEQYF. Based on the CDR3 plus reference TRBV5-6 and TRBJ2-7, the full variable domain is DAGVTQSPTHLIKTRGQQVTLRCSPKSGHDTVSWYQQALGQGPQFIFQYYEEEERQRGNFPDRFSGHQFPNYSSELNVNALLLGDSALYLCASSLTLQASYEQYFGPGTRLTVT.